This TCR beta chain was found in a study of siplizumab effects on memory and regulatory T cells (dated by TCRdb to between 2018 and 2021). Concerning the study at large: The effect of the anti-CD2 antibody siplizumab on alloreactive T-cell subsets was examined in allogeneic mixed lymphocyte reactions constructed from human PBMCs. Results and caveats for the whole study, not just this receptor: No functional confirmation was obtained for the suppressive function of proliferating Tregs from siplizumab cultures. Unstimulated naive T cells appeared more diverse than memory T cells, and naive cells seemed to contribute substantially to the alloresponse. In reactions with siplizumab, an average of about 62% of mappable alloreactive CD4+ clones were Treg-derived, compared with around 30% in control reactions. For roughly 80-95% of proliferating CD4+ or CD8+ clones, no naive or memory phenotype could be assigned. Siplizumab significantly lowered the cumulative frequency of alloreactive sequences that could be traced to unstimulated CD4+ memory T cells. Because sequences at frequencies below about 10^-5 were poorly captured, only a minor fraction of alloreactive clones could be mapped back to unstimulated subsets.

Libraries were prepared through the immunoSEQ multiplex PCR assay. About 9.1 x 10^4 TCR templates per sample were assayed on the deep sequencing platform. Genomic DNA extracted from sorted T cells was the material used for TCRbeta CDR3 sequencing. Processing in the source paper ran as follows. The R programming language was used for clonal analysis of TCRbeta CDR3 data. Unstimulated samples were compared with post-reaction CFSE-low samples to define alloreactive CD4+ and CD8+ clones. Alloreactive CD4+ clones were assigned to regulatory or non-regulatory origin by matching sequences to sorted unstimulated Treg and non-Treg repertoires. TCRdb retrieved this table from immuneACCESS and kept in-frame rearrangements only. Not all clones are present; in checked studies, unresolved V genes account for under half, and no reason is known for the remainder. The DNA gave D and trimming, while V, J and clone size come from that table. The sample data list around 100,000 clones, and roughly 93% of these were observed just once. The ten largest clones add up to approximately 0.62% of the sample.

Sorted unstimulated T cells, along with proliferating T cells recovered from mixed lymphocyte reactions, underwent TCRbeta CDR3 sequencing. Fresh whole blood from fewer than 11 HLA-typed healthy donors was used to isolate PBMCs. To map where alloreactive clones came from, CD4+ regulatory T cells in the unstimulated state were FACS-sorted. Regarding this clone: No antigen is known for it. No much larger clonotype is one base removed from it; base qualities were not supplied.

V is cut back by 6 bases and J by 1 base, with 13 bases in the junction unmatched. The CDR3 holds 17 amino acids from the cysteine to the phenylalanine. Of the read, only the CDR3 DNA is kept; its 51 bases are in frame from base 1. Via the germline V gene (reference sequence), CDR1 is MNHEY and CDR2 SMNVEV. The rearrangement combines TRBV27 with TRBJ2-3; the junction holds 7 bases that match TRBD1. Sequenced material: Tregs sorted from blood. The receptor was derived from a human donor in good health. The encoded CDR3 is CASRRDRATFRTDTQYF. In nucleotides, the sequence is TGTGCCAGCAGGAGAGACAGGGCCACTTTTCGCACAGATACGCAGTATTTT.